These 5 T cell receptor beta chains came from one sample sequenced in a study of T cell responses to AZD1222 COVID-19 vaccine. The assay was immunoSEQ multiplex PCR, and TCRdb's table has in-frame clones only and misses some. The repertoire holds roughly 80,000 clones, with 90% as singletons. The sequenced sample was peripheral blood, obtained on day 0 of AZD1222 vaccination. The receptors derive from an adult in good health.

The chain links TRBV5-1 to TRBJ2-7; 8 nucleotides match TRBD1. The CDR3 loop spans 15 amino acids. Trimming cost V 2 bases and J 3 bases; bases outside gene matches: 7. Germline CDR1 SGHRS, CDR2 YFSETQ. CDR3 sequence reads: CASSFMTGDYYEQYF. The CDR3 nucleotides read TGCGCCAGCAGCTTCATGACAGGGGATTACTACGAGCAGTACTTC.

The chain is built from TRBV11-2 and TRBJ1-1; a weak D match, TRBD1 (5 bases). V lost 3 bases, J lost 7 bases, and 9 bases lay in between. CDR1 and CDR2 (germline): SGHAT, FQNNGV. The CDR3 contains 12 residues. The CDR3 DNA follows: TGTGCCAGCAGCTTTCGCAGGGATGAAGCTTTCTTT. It specifies CASSFRRDEAFF.

The gene calls are TRBV21-1 and TRBJ2-7; the table's D gene call, TRBD1, was not cross checked with the DNA. TRBV21-1 is labeled a pseudogene. This CDR3 has 14 amino acids. CDR3 amino acids: CASSKGTGGTEQYF. The CDR3 nucleotides are TGTGCCAGCAGCAAAGGGACAGGGGGCACCGAGCAGTACTTC.

This chain connects TRBV5-6 to TRBJ2-3; TRBD1 might be the D (5 bases). Germline V gene lookup returns CDR1 SGHDT and CDR2 YYEEEE. Trimming pared 0 bases from V and 2 bases from J, leaving 10 bases between. The CDR3 totals 15 residues. CDR3 loop: CASSLGQFLTDTQYF. DNA of the CDR3: TGTGCCAGCAGCTTGGGACAGTTTCTCACAGATACGCAGTATTTT.

The rearrangement joins TRBV7-9 to TRBJ2-3, with 10 bases aligning to TRBD1. The CDR3 is made up of 15 amino acids. V gave up 5 bases and J gave up 3 bases; unmatched junction bases: 5. Looked up from germline, CDR1 is SEHNR and CDR2 is FQNEAQ (reference sequence). This CDR3 is CASSPTGQGTDTQYF. The CDR3 DNA sequence: TGTGCCAGCAGCCCTACGGGACAGGGGACAGATACGCAGTATTTT.